The rows below give T cell receptor beta chains drawn from one sample of a study of OX40 agonist ivuxolimab in advanced cancers. Method: immunoSEQ multiplex PCR; TCRdb's copy keeps in-frame clones and lacks some. This table holds about 90,000 clones, 70% to 90% found once. The sequences come from CD4+ or CD8+ T cells sorted from blood, collected in a trial of the OX40 agonist ivuxolimab. The receptors here all came from an adult with an advanced solid tumor such as melanoma, head and neck, liver or kidney cancer. CDR3s include the opening cysteine and the closing phenylalanine or tryptophan. The D gene is left open where the match is weak. Size is stated for part of the rows, as once, few or many counts, or as a class when the clone is expanded.

D: NA
J: TRBJ2-7
size: NA
V: TRBV27
DNA: TGTGCCAGCAAGAACTCGCAGAGCTCCTACGAGCAGTACTTC
CDR3: CASKNSQSSYEQYF

D: NA
J: TRBJ1-3
size: NA
V: TRBV28
DNA: TGTGCCACCTCAGGAAACACCATATATTTT
CDR3: CATSGNTIYF

D: NA
J: TRBJ2-7
size: NA
V: TRBV6-5
DNA: TGTGCCAGCAGTTACGTCGGACTGAACGAGCAGTACTTC
CDR3: CASSYVGLNEQYF

D: TRBD2
J: TRBJ2-1
size: NA
V: TRBV5-4
DNA: TGTGCCAGCAGCCCGGGACTAGCGGGAGGCACCTACAATGAGCAGTTCTTC
CDR3: CASSPGLAGGTYNEQFF

D: NA
J: TRBJ1-1
size: few
V: TRBV6-1
DNA: TGTGCCAGCAGAGCCGGGACGGACAACACTGAAGCTTTCTTT
CDR3: CASRAGTDNTEAFF

D: TRBD1
J: TRBJ2-2
size: NA
V: TRBV2
DNA: TGTGCCAGCACCGGGACAGCGAACACCGGGGAGCTGTTTTTT
CDR3: CASTGTANTGELFF

D: NA
J: TRBJ1-1
size: NA
V: TRBV7-9
DNA: TGTGCCAGCAGTCGACTCCTGAACACTGAAGCTTTCTTT
CDR3: CASSRLLNTEAFF

D: TRBD2
J: TRBJ2-3
size: NA
V: TRBV2
DNA: TGTGCCAGCAGGCCCACTAGCGGGACTTCGGATACGCAGTATTTT
CDR3: CASRPTSGTSDTQYF

D: NA
J: TRBJ2-2
size: NA
V: TRBV11-2
DNA: TGTGCCAGCAGCATGTGGACAGAGAACACCGGGGAGCTGTTTTTT
CDR3: CASSMWTENTGELFF

D: TRBD1
J: TRBJ2-3
size: NA
V: TRBV9
DNA: TGTGCCAGCAGCCCCGGGACAGGGGCCGGGAGTACGCAGTATTTT
CDR3: CASSPGTGAGSTQYF

D: NA
J: TRBJ2-5
size: NA
V: TRBV19
DNA: TGTGCCAGTAGTATATGGTACCAAGAGACCCAGTACTTC
CDR3: CASSIWYQETQYF

D: TRBD1
J: TRBJ2-7
size: NA
V: TRBV28
DNA: TGTGCCAGCACACGGACAGGAAACCTCTACGAGCAGTACTTC
CDR3: CASTRTGNLYEQYF

D: TRBD1
J: TRBJ1-6
size: few
V: TRBV28
DNA: TGTGCCAGCAGTTTAGACAGGGTGGGGAGGTCACCCCTCCACTTT
CDR3: CASSLDRVGRSPLHF

D: NA
J: TRBJ2-7
size: NA
V: TRBV21-1
DNA: TGTGCCAGCAGCAAAGTTGACAGAAGCTACGAGCAGTACTTC
CDR3: CASSKVDRSYEQYF

D: NA
J: TRBJ1-2
size: NA
V: TRBV28
DNA: TGTGCCAGCAAATACCTGACCCATCCTGAGTACTATGGCTACACCTTC
CDR3: CASKYLTHPEYYGYTF

D: NA
J: TRBJ2-3
size: NA
V: TRBV5-1
DNA: TGCGCCAGCAGCTTGGAGGCCCCTGGGGATACGCAGTATTTT
CDR3: CASSLEAPGDTQYF

D: TRBD2
J: TRBJ2-2
size: once
V: TRBV27
DNA: TGTGCCAGCAGTTTATACCCCTGGGGGGGGAACACCGGGGAGCTGTTTTTT
CDR3: CASSLYPWGGNTGELFF

D: NA
J: TRBJ1-2
size: NA
V: TRBV28
DNA: TGTGCCAGCAGAACAACAGGGCGGGTACGGTATGGCTACACCTTC
CDR3: CASRTTGRVRYGYTF

D: TRBD2
J: TRBJ2-5
size: NA
V: TRBV6-6
DNA: TGTGCCAGCAGTTACCTGGGACTAGCGGGAGAAGAGACCCAGTACTTC
CDR3: CASSYLGLAGEETQYF

D: TRBD1
J: TRBJ2-5
size: NA
V: TRBV29-1
DNA: TGCAGCGCTTTACCGGGACAGCAAGAGACCCAGTACTTC
CDR3: CSALPGQQETQYF

D: NA
J: TRBJ1-1
size: NA
V: TRBV28
DNA: TGTGCCAGCAGTCCCCAGGGGCGCGCCAACACTGAAGCTTTCTTT
CDR3: CASSPQGRANTEAFF

D: NA
J: TRBJ1-1
size: NA
V: TRBV7-3
DNA: TGTGCCAGCAGCTTAACGGGGGATAACACTGAAGCTTTCTTT
CDR3: CASSLTGDNTEAFF

D: TRBD2
J: TRBJ2-7
size: NA
V: TRBV7-8
DNA: TGTGCCAGCAGCCCGCGTAGCGGGAGTTGGAACGAGCAGTACTTC
CDR3: CASSPRSGSWNEQYF

D: NA
J: TRBJ2-1
size: NA
V: TRBV30
DNA: TGTGCCTGGAGTGGGGGGTTAGCCTACAATGAGCAGTTCTTC
CDR3: CAWSGGLAYNEQFF

D: NA
J: TRBJ1-4
size: once
V: TRBV11-2
DNA: TGTGCCAGCAGCCCCCAATTGGCCGCTAATGAAAAACTGTTTTTT
CDR3: CASSPQLAANEKLFF